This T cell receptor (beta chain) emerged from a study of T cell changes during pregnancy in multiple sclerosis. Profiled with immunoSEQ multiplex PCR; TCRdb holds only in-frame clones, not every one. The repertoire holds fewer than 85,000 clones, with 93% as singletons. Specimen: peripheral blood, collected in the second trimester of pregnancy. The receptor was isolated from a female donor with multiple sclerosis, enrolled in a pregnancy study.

The CDR3, as DNA: TGTGCCAGCAGTTTCACAGGGGATGGGAGCAATCAGCCCCAGCATTTT. As protein: CASSFTGDGSNQPQHF. The chain links TRBV6-5 to TRBJ1-5; TRBD1 agrees at 7 bases. The V and J ends lost 4 bases and 1 base, in that order; junction bases with no gene match: 7. The CDR3 sequence is 16 residues long. Per the germline V gene, CDR1 is MNHEY and CDR2 is SVGAGI.